This T cell receptor (beta chain) stems from a study of shared clonotypes between healthy human individuals. Overall study findings and caveats: Lower generation probabilities were found for non-shared clonotypes than for those shared by all four donors. Sorted-subset sequencing was shown by rarefaction to be incomplete despite large depth.

The germline V gene has CDR1 SEHNR and CDR2 FQNEAQ (reference sequence). Trimming stripped 1 base from V and 0 bases from J, with 16 bases between. The CDR3 runs 18 residues. Notes on this clone: No antigen is known for it.

CD45RO-negative, CCR7-positively selected cells formed the naive CD8 fraction, excluding terminally differentiated effector memory CD45RA+ cells. Profiled with immunoSEQ multiplex PCR; TCRdb holds only in-frame clones, not every one. The sample yields roughly 2,000,000 clones, about 94% seen once. The sample taken for sequencing was naive CD8+ T cells from PBMCs. The chain combines TRBV7-9 with TRBJ1-3; no clear D. This sequence originates from a young man in good health. Some clones in this sample may be carry-over from other donors' samples. The CDR3 loop reads CASSLGPAGRFSGNTIYF. The CDR3 region has the DNA TGTGCCAGCAGCTTAGGTCCGGCTGGCAGGTTCTCTGGAAACACCATATATTTT.